These 19 T cell receptor beta chains were sequenced from one sample in a study of CD8 T cells in Susac syndrome. RNA amounts of 0.5 to 1 ug underwent reverse transcription with random hexamers. Via MiXCR, TCRdb re-called the immunoSEQ multiplex PCR reads, giving one row per CDR3 protein. The sample contains about 50,000 distinct CDR3 sequences, just over 90% of which appear only once. Sequences were obtained from CD8+ T cells from PBMCs. All receptors come from a human donor with multiple sclerosis.

The chain combines TRBV4-1 with TRBJ2-7; TRBD2 is a possible D gene (5 bases). The CDR3 is 14 amino acids. Germline CDR1 and CDR2: MGHRA and YSYEKL. Trimming shortened V by 0 bases and J by 3 bases, and 9 bases separated the two germline ends. CDR3 sequence (DNA): TGCGCCAGCAGCCAAGATCAGACTAACTACGAGCAGTACTTC. Translated, it gives CASSQDQTNYEQYF.

The chain combines TRBV20-1 with TRBJ1-2; no definite D call. This CDR3 is 13 amino acids long. Germline V CDR1 and CDR2: DFQATT, SNEGSKA (reference sequence). Trimming took 0 bases from V and 4 from J, leaving 9 bases between them. The CDR3 sequence is CSARDGELYGYTF. In DNA form, the CDR3 reads TGCAGTGCTAGAGATGGGGAGCTCTATGGCTACACCTTC.

The chain couples TRBV19 to TRBJ2-1; 12 bases fit TRBD2. Per germline, CDR1 LNHDA and CDR2 SQIVND (reference sequence). CDR3 length: 15 residues. V trimming: 5 bases; J trimming: 6 bases; junction bases outside the gene matches: 5. The CDR3 DNA follows: TGTGCCAGTAGTGACGGACTAGCGGGGAGCAATGAGCAGTTCTTC. It specifies CASSDGLAGSNEQFF.

The chain combines TRBV7-9 with TRBJ2-7, with 10 bases identical to TRBD1. CDR3 length: 17 residues. V lost 0 bases and J lost 6; bases outside the gene matches: 11. Germline loops: CDR1 SEHNR, CDR2 FQNEAQ (reference sequence). CDR3 amino acids: CASSLALWDRGIGEQYF. The CDR3 DNA follows: TGTGCCAGCAGCTTAGCGTTATGGGACAGGGGAATTGGCGAGCAGTACTTC.

The chain couples TRBV18 to TRBJ1-1; 7 bases agree with TRBD1. CDR1 KGHSH and CDR2 LQKENI come from the germline V gene. The CDR3 is made up of 15 amino acids. After removal of 3 bases from V and 2 bases from J, the junction contained 6 bases not matched to a gene. CDR3 sequence: CASSPSDRTNTEAFF. The CDR3 nucleotides are TGTGCCAGCTCACCCTCGGACAGGACCAACACTGAAGCTTTCTTT.

For the CDR3, the DNA is TGTGCCAGCAGTTTAGGAGACCCCTGGCAAGATACGCAGTATTTT. This translates into CASSLGDPWQDTQYF. This rearrangement joins TRBV28 to TRBJ2-3; D unresolved. Per germline, CDR1 MDHEN and CDR2 SYDVKM. The CDR3 is 15 residues long. The V end lost 2 bases, the J end lost 5 bases, and 14 bases lay between the germline ends. Full variable domain (remainder filled in from reference TRBV28 and TRBJ2-3): DVKVTQSSRYLVKRTGEKVFLECVQDMDHENMFWYRQDPGLGLRLIYFSYDVKMKEKGDIPEGYSVSREKKERFSLILESASTNQTSMYLCASSLGDPWQDTQYFGPGTRLTVL.

The chain combines TRBV20-1 with TRBJ1-1, with 7 bases identical to TRBD1. CDR1 and CDR2 from the germline V gene are DFQATT and SNEGSKA (reference sequence). The CDR3 covers 13 residues. V lost 0 bases and J lost 3; bases outside the gene matches: 1. The DNA for the CDR3 is TGCAGTGCTAGAGATCAGGGGGACACTGAAGCTTTCTTT. Protein: CSARDQGDTEAFF.

The chain carries TRBV5-1 and TRBJ1-2; the D gene is possibly TRBD1 (5 bases). This CDR3 is 13 amino acids long. V gave up 2 bases and J gave up 7 bases, with 12 bases separating them. The germline V gene encodes CDR1 SGHRS and CDR2 YFSETQ. CDR3 DNA: TGCGCCAGCAGCTTCGGGGTCGGGGCTGGCTACACCTTC. Amino acids: CASSFGVGAGYTF.

The rearrangement joins TRBV27 to TRBJ2-2; 7 bases fit TRBD1. J was trimmed by 8 bases and V by 9 bases; bases with no gene match: 15. The CDR3 sequence is 15 residues long. CDR1 and CDR2 from the germline V gene are MNHEY and SMNVEV (reference sequence). CDR3 sequence reads: CASLHRGRGPGELFF. The CDR3 region has the DNA TGTGCCAGTCTACACAGGGGTCGGGGCCCGGGGGAGCTGTTTTTT.

V is TRBV4-1 and J is TRBJ2-7, with a weak D call TRBD2 (6 bases). The germline V gene has CDR1 MGHRA and CDR2 YSYEKL. V was trimmed by 3 bases and J by 2 bases, leaving 14 bases between them. CDR3 length equals 15 residues. CDR3 sequence: CASSQEPGLTYEQYF. DNA of the CDR3: TGCGCCAGCAGCCAGGAACCGGGACTTACCTACGAGCAGTACTTC.

The rearrangement links TRBV4-1 to TRBJ2-7; 7 bases are shared with TRBD1. CDR3 length equals 15 residues. The V segment lost 4 bases and the J segment 4 bases; nucleotides outside the gene matches: 10. From germline, CDR1 is MGHRA and CDR2 YSYEKL. The CDR3 region is CASSLKGDSNYEQYF. The CDR3 DNA sequence: TGCGCCAGCAGCCTCAAAGGGGACAGCAATTACGAGCAGTACTTC.

The chain employs TRBV6-2 or TRBV6-3 and TRBJ1-2; no clear D. This CDR3 is 14 amino acids long. Trimming took 0 bases from V and 4 from J, leaving 9 bases between them. Per germline, CDR1 MNHEY and CDR2 SVGEGT. CDR3 DNA sequence: TGTGCCAGCAGTTACTCGATGACCCCCTATGGCTACACCTTC. Translation gives CASSYSMTPYGYTF.

This rearrangement joins TRBV2 to TRBJ1-3, with 7 bases that match TRBD1. CDR3 length: 15 residues. Trimming removed 6 bases from V and 4 bases from J; junction bases left unmatched: 9. Per germline, CDR1 SNHLY and CDR2 FYNNEI. CDR3: CASRRDSAAGNTIYF. Written as DNA, the CDR3 is TGTGCCAGCAGGAGGGACAGCGCGGCCGGAAACACCATATATTTT.

For the CDR3, the DNA is TGTGCCAGTAGTCCCTCTGGACAGGGACTAACACTGAACACTGAAGCTTTCTTT. Amino acids: CASSPSGQGLTLNTEAFF. V and J are TRBV19 and TRBJ1-1; 8 bases are a match to TRBD1. From germline, CDR1 is LNHDA and CDR2 SQIVND (reference sequence). This CDR3 contains 18 residues. Trimming cost V 5 bases and J 0 bases; bases outside gene matches: 14.

V and J are TRBV7-9 and TRBJ2-5; perhaps TRBD1 as D (6 bases). There are 14 residues in the CDR3. Germline V gene lookup returns CDR1 SEHNR and CDR2 FQNEAQ (reference sequence). The germline V and J ends were trimmed by 4 bases and 5 bases, with 14 bases remaining between them. Here the CDR3 DNA reads TGTGCCAGCAGCTACCGGGACAAAAGGGAGACCCAGTACTTC. Amino acids: CASSYRDKRETQYF. Combining the CDR3 with reference TRBV7-9 and TRBJ2-5 gives the whole variable domain DTGVSQNPRHKITKRGQNVTFRCDPISEHNRLYWYRQTLGQGPEFLTYFQNEAQLEKSRLLSDRFSAERPKGSFSTLEIQRTEQGDSAMYLCASSYRDKRETQYFGPGTRLLVL.

Here the CDR3 DNA reads TGTGCTAGTGGTTTGACCAACACCGGGGAGCTGTTTTTT. It codes for CASGLTNTGELFF. The chain links TRBV12-5 to TRBJ2-2, with D uncertain. Trimming left V 2 bases short and J 2 bases short, with 3 bases between. Germline values: CDR1 LGHNT, CDR2 FRNRAP. There are 13 residues in the CDR3.

This clonotype showed up just once. V and J are TRBV5-6 and TRBJ2-7, with 9 bases lining up with TRBD1. In germline, CDR1 is SGHDT, CDR2 YYEEEE. There are 14 residues in the CDR3. V lost 4 bases and J lost 6; bases outside the gene matches: 8. The CDR3 protein is CASSPTGGALEQYF. The CDR3 DNA sequence: TGTGCCAGCAGCCCCACAGGGGGCGCCCTCGAGCAGTACTTC. Complete variable domain (other parts from reference TRBV5-6 and TRBJ2-7): DAGVTQSPTHLIKTRGQQVTLRCSPKSGHDTVSWYQQALGQGPQFIFQYYEEEERQRGNFPDRFSGHQFPNYSSELNVNALLLGDSALYLCASSPTGGALEQYFGPGTRLTVT.

The CDR3 here is CASSLIGRKNSPLHF. Written as DNA, the CDR3 is TGTGCCAGCAGTTTGATAGGACGTAAGAATTCACCCCTCCACTTT. The rearrangement joins TRBV28 to TRBJ1-6; D call uncertain. The CDR3 totals 15 residues. The V end was cut by 3 bases, the J end by 7 bases, with 13 bases between. Germline loops: CDR1 MDHEN, CDR2 SYDVKM.

The genes are TRBV15 and TRBJ2-3; D is uncertain. Trimming removed 0 bases from V and 2 bases from J, with 6 bases in between. CDR1 LNHNV and CDR2 YYDKDF come from the germline V gene (reference sequence). The CDR3 runs to 14 residues. The CDR3 is CATSRDGDTDTQYF. CDR3 coding DNA: TGTGCCACCAGCAGAGATGGGGACACAGATACGCAGTATTTT.